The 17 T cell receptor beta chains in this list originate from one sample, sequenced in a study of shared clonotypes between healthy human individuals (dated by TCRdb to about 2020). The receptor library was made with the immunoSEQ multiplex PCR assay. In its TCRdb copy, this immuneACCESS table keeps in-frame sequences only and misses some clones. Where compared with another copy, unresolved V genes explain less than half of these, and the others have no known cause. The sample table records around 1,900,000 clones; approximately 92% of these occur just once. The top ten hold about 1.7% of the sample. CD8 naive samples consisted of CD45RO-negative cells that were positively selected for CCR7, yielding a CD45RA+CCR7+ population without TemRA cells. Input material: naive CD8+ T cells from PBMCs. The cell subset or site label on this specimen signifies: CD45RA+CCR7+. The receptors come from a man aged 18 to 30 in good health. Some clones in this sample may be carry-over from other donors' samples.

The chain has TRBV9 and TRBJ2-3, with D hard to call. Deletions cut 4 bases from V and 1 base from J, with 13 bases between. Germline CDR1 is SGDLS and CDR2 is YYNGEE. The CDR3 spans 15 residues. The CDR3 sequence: CASSPSALGTDTQYF. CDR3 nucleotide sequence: TGTGCCAGCAGCCCCTCAGCCTTGGGCACAGATACGCAGTATTTT.

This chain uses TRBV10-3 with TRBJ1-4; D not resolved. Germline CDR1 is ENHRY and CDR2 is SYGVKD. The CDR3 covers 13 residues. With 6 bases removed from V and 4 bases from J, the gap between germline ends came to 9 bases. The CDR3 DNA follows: TGTGCCATCAGCGAGGAGTATAATGAAAAACTGTTTTTT. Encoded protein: CAISEEYNEKLFF.

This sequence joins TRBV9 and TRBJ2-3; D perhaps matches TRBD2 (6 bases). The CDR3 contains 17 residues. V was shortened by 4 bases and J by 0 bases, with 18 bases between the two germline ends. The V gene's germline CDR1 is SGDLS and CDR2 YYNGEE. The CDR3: CASSPAGLHKSTDTQYF. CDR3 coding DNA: TGTGCCAGCAGCCCCGCGGGACTCCATAAGAGCACAGATACGCAGTATTTT.

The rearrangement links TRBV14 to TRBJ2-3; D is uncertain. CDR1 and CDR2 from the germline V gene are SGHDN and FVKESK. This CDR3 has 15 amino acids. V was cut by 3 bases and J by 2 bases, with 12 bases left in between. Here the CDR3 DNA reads TGTGCCAGCAGCCATGGAACAGCTTTCACAGATACGCAGTATTTT. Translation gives CASSHGTAFTDTQYF.

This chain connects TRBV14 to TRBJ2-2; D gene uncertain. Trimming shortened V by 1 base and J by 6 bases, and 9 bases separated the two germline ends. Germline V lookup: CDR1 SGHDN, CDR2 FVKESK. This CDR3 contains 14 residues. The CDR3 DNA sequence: TGTGCCAGCAGCCAAGTAGGGAAAGCCGGGGAGCTGTTTTTT. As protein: CASSQVGKAGELFF. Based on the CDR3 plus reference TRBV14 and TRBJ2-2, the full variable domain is EAGVTQFPSHSVIEKGQTVTLRCDPISGHDNLYWYRRVMGKEIKFLLHFVKESKQDESGMPNNRFLAERTGGTYSTLKVQPAELEDSGVYFCASSQVGKAGELFFGEGSRLTVL.

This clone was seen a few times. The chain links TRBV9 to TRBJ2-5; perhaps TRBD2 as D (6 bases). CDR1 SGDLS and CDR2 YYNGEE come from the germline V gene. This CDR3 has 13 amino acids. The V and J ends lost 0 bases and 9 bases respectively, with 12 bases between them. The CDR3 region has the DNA TGTGCCAGCAGCGTAGGAGTGGGGGAGGCCCAGTACTTC. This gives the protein CASSVGVGEAQYF.

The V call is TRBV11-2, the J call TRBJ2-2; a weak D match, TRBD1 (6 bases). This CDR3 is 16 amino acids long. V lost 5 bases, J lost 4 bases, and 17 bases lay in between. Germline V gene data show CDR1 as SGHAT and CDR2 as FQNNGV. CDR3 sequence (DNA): TGTGCCAGCAGCCTTTCTTGGGGGCGCAGCACCGGGGAGCTGTTTTTT. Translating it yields CASSLSWGRSTGELFF. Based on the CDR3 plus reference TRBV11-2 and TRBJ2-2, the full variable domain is EAGVAQSPRYKIIEKRQSVAFWCNPISGHATLYWYQQILGQGPKLLIQFQNNGVVDDSQLPKDRFSAERLKGVDSTLKIQPAKLEDSAVYLCASSLSWGRSTGELFFGEGSRLTVL.

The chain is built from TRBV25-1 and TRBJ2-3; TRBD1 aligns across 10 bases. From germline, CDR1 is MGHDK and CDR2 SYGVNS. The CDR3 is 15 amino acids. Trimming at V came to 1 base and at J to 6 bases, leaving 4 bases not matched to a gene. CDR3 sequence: CASSESDRGQDTQYF. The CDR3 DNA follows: TGTGCCAGCAGTGAATCTGACAGGGGGCAGGATACGCAGTATTTT.

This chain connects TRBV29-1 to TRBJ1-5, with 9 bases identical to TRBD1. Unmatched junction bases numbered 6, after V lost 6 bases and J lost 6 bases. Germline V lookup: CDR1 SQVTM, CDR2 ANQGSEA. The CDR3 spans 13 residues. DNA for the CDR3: TGCAGCGTAGCCGACAGGGGGAGTCAGCCCCAGCATTTT. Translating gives CSVADRGSQPQHF. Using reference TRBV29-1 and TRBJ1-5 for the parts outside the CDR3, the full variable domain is SAVISQKPSRDICQRGTSLTIQCQVDSQVTMMFWYRQQPGQSLTLIATANQGSEATYESGFVIDKFPISRPNLTFSTLTVSNMSPEDSSIYLCSVADRGSQPQHFGDGTRLSIL.

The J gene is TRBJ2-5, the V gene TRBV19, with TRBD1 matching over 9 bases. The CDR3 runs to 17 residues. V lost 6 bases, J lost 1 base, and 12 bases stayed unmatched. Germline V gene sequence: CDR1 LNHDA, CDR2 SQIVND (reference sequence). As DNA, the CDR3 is TGTGCCAGTAGCACATCGGACAGGGGAACCCTCCAAGAGACCCAGTACTTC. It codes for CASSTSDRGTLQETQYF.

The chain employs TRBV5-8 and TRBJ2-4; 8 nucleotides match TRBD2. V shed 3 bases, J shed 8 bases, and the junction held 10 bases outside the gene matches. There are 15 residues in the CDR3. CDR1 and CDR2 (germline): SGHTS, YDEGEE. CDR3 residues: CASSSIAGNGYIQYF. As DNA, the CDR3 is TGTGCCAGCAGCTCGATAGCGGGAAATGGGTACATTCAGTACTTC.

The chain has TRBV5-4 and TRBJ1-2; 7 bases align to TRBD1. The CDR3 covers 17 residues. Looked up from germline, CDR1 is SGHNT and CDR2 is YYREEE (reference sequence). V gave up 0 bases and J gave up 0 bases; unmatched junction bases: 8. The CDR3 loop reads CASSLDDRAGANYGYTF. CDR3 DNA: TGTGCCAGCAGCTTGGACGACAGGGCTGGAGCTAACTATGGCTACACCTTC.

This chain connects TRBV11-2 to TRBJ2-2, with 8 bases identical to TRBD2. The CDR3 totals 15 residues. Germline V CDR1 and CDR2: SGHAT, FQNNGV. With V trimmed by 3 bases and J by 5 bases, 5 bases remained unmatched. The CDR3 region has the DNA TGTGCCAGCAGCTTCGTACTAGCGGTTACCGGGGAGCTGTTTTTT. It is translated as CASSFVLAVTGELFF.

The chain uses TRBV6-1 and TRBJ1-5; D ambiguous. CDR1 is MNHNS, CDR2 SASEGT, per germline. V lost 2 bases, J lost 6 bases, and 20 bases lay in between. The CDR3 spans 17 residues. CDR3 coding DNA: TGTGCCAGCAGTGAATCATACGGCGCCCGGAGTACTCAGCCCCAGCATTTT. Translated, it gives CASSESYGARSTQPQHF.

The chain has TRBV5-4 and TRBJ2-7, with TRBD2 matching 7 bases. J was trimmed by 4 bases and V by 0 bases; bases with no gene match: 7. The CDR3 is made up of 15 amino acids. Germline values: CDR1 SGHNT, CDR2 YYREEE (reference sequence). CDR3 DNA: TGTGCCAGCAGCTTGGTCGGGAGGCCGATTTACGAGCAGTACTTC. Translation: CASSLVGRPIYEQYF.

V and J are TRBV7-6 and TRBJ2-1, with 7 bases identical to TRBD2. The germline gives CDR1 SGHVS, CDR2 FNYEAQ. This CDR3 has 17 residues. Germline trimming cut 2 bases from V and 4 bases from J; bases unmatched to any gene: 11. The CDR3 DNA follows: TGTGCCAGCAGCTTATTATCAGGCGGGAGACTATACAATGAGCAGTTCTTC. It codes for CASSLLSGGRLYNEQFF.

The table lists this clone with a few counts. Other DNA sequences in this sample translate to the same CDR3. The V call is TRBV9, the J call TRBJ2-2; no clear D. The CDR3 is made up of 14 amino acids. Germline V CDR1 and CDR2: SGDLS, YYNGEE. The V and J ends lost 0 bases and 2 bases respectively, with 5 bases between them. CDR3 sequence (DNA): TGTGCCAGCAGCGTAGGGGGTAACACCGGGGAGCTGTTTTTT. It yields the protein CASSVGGNTGELFF.